This TCR beta chain was profiled in a study of regulatory T cells in long-lasting Graves disease. Study-level points and caveats: TRBV28, TRBJ1-2 and TRBJ2-5 emerged as the favored segments in persistent disease.

CDR3 length equals 16 residues. The trim removed 5 bases at V and 4 bases at J, leaving 6 bases unmatched. Time point meaning: newly diagnosed GD, antithyroid drugs for less than 3 months. Generation of the TCR library employed RNA extracted from PBMCs. Of note for this clonotype: Its antigen is still unknown.

Assembly of TCR beta libraries relied on iRepertoire HTBI primers together with Arm-PCR of CDR3 regions. TCRdb redid the calling of the multiplex PCR reads with MiXCR, one entry per CDR3 protein. This sample has around 500,000 distinct CDR3 sequences, with roughly 15% found just once. These data were likewise used in another study, on T cells in Graves' hyperthyroidism and ophthalmopathy. That paper adds: Primed by the HTBI set, a first-round RT-PCR was run on the TCR CDR3.

This sequence originates from a woman aged 35-60 years with Graves disease. The genes are TRBV12-3 or TRBV12-4 and TRBJ1-5; 12 bases line up with TRBD1. The sequencing here drew on peripheral blood mononuclear cells (PBMCs), taken at new diagnosis, from a patient treated with antithyroid drugs. CDR3 loop: CASSDRDRGRNQPQHF. CDR3 nucleotides: TGTGCCAGCAGTGATAGGGACAGGGGGCGGAATCAGCCCCAGCATTTT.